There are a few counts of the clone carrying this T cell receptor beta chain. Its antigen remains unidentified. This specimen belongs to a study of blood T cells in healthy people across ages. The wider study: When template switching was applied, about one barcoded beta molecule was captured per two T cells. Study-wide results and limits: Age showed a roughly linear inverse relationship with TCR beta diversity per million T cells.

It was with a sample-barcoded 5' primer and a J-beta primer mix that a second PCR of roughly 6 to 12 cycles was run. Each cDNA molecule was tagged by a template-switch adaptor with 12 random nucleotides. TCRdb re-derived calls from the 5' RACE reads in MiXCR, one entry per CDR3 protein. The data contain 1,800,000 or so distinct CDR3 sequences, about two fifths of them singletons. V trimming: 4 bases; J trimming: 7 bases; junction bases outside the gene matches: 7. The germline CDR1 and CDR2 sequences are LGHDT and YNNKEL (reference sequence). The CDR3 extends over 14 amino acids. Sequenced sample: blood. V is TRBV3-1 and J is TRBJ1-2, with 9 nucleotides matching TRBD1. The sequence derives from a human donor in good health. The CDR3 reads CASSPETGGGGYTF. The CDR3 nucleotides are TGTGCCAGCAGCCCCGAGACAGGGGGAGGTGGCTACACCTTC. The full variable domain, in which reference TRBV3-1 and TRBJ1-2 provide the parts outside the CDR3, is DTAVSQTPKYLVTQMGNDKSIKCEQNLGHDTMYWYKQDSKKFLKIMFSYNNKELIINETVPNRFSPKSPDKAHLNLHINSLELGDSAVYFCASSPETGGGGYTFGSGTRLTVV.